This T cell receptor beta chain was captured by sequencing in a study of post-analysis software for immune sequencing data. Study-level background: The patients showed relapsing-remitting, secondary progressive and progressive-relapsing multiple sclerosis courses. Study-level results: Comparison with controls showed significantly lower normalized Chao1 diversity in multiple sclerosis patients. With TRBV5-6, TRBV5-1 and TRBV20-1 included, about 5 TRBV segments were more frequent in patients than in controls. By F measure, samples from a shared preparation batch strongly co-clustered.

In germline, CDR1 is SQVTM, CDR2 ANQGSEA. This CDR3 is built from 14 residues. As concerns this clonotype: The antigen remains undetermined.

Each TCR beta cDNA library carried unique molecular identifiers. When about 0.9 to 10 million T cells were used, they gave some 520,000 cDNA molecules. TCRdb called the PCR reads again in MiXCR, with one record for every CDR3 protein. The sample has approximately 730,000 distinct CDR3 sequences; under 60% are singletons. The sequenced sample consisted of blood. This clonotype originated in a girl aged 5 to 17 with multiple sclerosis. The gene calls are TRBV29-1 and TRBJ2-4; TRBD1 matches 9 bases. The end of the DNA fits TRBJ2-5 better, so the J call may be wrong. As DNA, the CDR3 is TGCAGCGCCTCCCGCACAGGGGGCGAAGAGACCCAGTACTTC. Protein product: CSASRTGGEETQYF.